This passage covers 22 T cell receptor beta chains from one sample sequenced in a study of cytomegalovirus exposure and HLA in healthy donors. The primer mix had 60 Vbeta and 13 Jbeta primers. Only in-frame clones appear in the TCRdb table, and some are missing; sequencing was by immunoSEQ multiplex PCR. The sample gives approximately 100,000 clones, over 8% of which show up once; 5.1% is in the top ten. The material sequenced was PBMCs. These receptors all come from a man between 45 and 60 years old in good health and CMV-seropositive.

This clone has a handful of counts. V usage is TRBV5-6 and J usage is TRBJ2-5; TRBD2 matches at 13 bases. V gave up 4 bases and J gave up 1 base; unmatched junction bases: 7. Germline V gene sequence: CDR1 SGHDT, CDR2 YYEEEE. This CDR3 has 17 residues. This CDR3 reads CASSRRTSGRAQETQYF. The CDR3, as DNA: TGTGCCAGCAGCCGTCGGACTAGCGGGAGAGCCCAAGAGACCCAGTACTTC.

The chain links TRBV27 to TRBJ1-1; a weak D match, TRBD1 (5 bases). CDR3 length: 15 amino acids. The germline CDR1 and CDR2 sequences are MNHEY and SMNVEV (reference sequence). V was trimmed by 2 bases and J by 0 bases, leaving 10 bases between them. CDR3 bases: TGTGCCAGCAGTTTAGGGGGAGGGTTGAACACTGAAGCTTTCTTT. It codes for CASSLGGGLNTEAFF.

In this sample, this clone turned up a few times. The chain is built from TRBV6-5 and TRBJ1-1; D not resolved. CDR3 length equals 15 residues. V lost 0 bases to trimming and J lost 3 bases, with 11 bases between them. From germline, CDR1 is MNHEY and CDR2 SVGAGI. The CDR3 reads CASSYSLTTDTEAFF. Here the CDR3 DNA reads TGTGCCAGCAGTTACTCGTTGACAACCGACACTGAAGCTTTCTTT.

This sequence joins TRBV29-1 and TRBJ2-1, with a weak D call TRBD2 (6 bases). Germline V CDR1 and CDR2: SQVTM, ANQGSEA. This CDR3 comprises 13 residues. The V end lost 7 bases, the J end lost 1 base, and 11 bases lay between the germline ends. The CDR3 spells CSADAGSYNEQFF. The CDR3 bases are TGCAGCGCCGATGCGGGGTCCTACAATGAGCAGTTCTTC.

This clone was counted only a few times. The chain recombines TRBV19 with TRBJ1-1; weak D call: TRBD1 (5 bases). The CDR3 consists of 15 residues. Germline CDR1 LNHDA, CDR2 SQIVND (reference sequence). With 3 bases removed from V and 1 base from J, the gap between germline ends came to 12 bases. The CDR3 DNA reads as TGTGCCAGTAGTATCAATGCAGGGTCGAACACTGAAGCTTTCTTT. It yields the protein CASSINAGSNTEAFF.

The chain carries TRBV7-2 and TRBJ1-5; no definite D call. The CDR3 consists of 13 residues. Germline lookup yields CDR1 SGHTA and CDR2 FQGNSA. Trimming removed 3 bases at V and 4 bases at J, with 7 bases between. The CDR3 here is CASSFVLNQPQHF. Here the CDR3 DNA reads TGTGCCAGCAGCTTTGTCCTGAATCAGCCCCAGCATTTT.

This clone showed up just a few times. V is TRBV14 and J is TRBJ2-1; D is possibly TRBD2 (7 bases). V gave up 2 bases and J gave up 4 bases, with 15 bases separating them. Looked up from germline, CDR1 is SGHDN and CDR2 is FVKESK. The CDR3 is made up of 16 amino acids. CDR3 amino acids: CASSQLGGLDYNEQFF. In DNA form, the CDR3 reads TGTGCCAGCAGCCAATTGGGGGGGCTCGATTACAATGAGCAGTTCTTC.

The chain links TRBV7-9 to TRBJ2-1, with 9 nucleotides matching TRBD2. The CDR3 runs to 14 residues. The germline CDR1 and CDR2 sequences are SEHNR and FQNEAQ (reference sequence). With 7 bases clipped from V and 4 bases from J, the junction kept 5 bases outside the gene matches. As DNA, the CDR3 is TGTGCCAGCAATCCTAGCGGGGATTACAATGAGCAGTTCTTC. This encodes CASNPSGDYNEQFF.

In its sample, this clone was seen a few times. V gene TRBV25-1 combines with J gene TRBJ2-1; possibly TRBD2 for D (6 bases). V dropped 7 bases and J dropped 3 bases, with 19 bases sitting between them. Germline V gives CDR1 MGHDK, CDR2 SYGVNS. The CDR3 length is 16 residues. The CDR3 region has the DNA TGTGCCAGCACCCCATGGCAGAGTAGCGGCTACAATGAGCAGTTCTTC. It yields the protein CASTPWQSSGYNEQFF.

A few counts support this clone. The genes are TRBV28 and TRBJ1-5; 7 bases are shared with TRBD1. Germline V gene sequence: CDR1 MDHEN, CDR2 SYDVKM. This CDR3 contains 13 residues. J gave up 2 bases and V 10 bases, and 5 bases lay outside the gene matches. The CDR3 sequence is CATRQGGNQPQHF. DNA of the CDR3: TGTGCCACCCGACAGGGCGGCAATCAGCCCCAGCATTTT.

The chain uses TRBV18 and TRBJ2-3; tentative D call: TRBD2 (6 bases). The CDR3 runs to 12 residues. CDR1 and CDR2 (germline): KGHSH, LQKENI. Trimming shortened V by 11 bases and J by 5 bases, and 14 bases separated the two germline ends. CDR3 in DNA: TGTGCCGGAGCGGAGGGCATAGATACGCAGTATTTT. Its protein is CAGAEGIDTQYF.

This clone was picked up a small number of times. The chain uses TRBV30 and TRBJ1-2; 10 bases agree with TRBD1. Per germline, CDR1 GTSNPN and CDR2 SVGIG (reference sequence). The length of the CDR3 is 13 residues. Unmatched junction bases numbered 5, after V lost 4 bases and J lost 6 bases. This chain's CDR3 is CAWNPGQGHGYTF. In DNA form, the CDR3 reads TGTGCCTGGAACCCGGGACAGGGGCATGGCTACACCTTC.

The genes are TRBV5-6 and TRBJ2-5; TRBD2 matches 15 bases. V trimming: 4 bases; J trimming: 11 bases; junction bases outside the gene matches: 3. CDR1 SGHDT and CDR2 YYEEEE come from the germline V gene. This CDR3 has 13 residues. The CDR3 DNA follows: TGTGCCAGCAGCGGACTAGCGGGAGGGCAGCAGTACTTC. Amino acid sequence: CASSGLAGGQQYF.

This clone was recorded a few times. Here the CDR3 reads CASSYGGEGAGEQYF. Written as DNA, the CDR3 is TGTGCCAGCAGTTACGGGGGCGAGGGGGCGGGGGAGCAGTACTTC. V and J are TRBV6-5 and TRBJ2-7, with a possible D match to TRBD1 (7 bases). CDR1 MNHEY and CDR2 SVGAGI come from the germline V gene. V gave up 2 bases and J gave up 7 bases, with 18 bases separating them. The CDR3 totals 15 residues.

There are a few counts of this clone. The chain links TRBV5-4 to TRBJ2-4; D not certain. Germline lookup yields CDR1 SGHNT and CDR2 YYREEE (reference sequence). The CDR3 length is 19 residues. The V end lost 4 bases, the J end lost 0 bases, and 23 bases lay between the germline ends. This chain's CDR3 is CASSRETRGTFAAKNIQYF. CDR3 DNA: TGTGCCAGCAGCCGAGAAACACGCGGCACCTTCGCAGCCAAAAACATTCAGTACTTC. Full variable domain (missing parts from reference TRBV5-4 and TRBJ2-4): ETGVTQSPTHLIKTRGQQVTLRCSSQSGHNTVSWYQQALGQGPQFIFQYYREEENGRGNFPPRFSGLQFPNYSSELNVNALELDDSALYLCASSRETRGTFAAKNIQYFGAGTRLSVL.

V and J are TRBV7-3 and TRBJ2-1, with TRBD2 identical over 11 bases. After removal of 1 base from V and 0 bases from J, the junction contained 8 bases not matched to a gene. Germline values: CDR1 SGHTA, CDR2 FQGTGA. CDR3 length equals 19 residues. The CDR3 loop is CASSLRGSGRVGSYNEQFF. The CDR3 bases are TGTGCCAGCAGCTTAAGAGGTAGCGGGAGGGTGGGCTCCTACAATGAGCAGTTCTTC.

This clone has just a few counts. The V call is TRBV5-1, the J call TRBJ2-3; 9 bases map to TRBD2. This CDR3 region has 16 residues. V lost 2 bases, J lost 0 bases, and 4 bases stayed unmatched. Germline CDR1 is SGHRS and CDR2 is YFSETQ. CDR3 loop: CASSFYSGSSTDTQYF. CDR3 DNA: TGCGCCAGCAGCTTCTATAGCGGGAGTAGCACAGATACGCAGTATTTT.

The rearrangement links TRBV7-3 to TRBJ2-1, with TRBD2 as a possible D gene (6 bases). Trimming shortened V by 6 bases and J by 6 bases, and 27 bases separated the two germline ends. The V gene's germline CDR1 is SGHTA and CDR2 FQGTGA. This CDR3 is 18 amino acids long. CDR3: CASRNPLEGRHLVNEQFF. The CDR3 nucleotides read TGTGCCAGCAGGAATCCATTGGAGGGTCGTCATCTGGTCAATGAGCAGTTCTTC.

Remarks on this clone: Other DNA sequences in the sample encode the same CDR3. The CDR3 spells CASSVGGGGYNEQFF. In DNA, the CDR3 is TGTGCCAGCAGCGTAGGTGGAGGTGGCTACAATGAGCAGTTCTTC. The chain joins TRBV9 to TRBJ2-1; a weak D match, TRBD2 (5 bases). V lost 0 bases, J lost 3 bases, and 10 bases lay in between. This CDR3 spans 15 amino acids. The germline CDR1 and CDR2 sequences are SGDLS and YYNGEE.

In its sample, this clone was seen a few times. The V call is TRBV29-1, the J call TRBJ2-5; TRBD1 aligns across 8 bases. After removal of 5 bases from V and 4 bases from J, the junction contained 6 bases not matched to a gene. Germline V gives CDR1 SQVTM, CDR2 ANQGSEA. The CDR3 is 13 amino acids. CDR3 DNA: TGCAGCGTTTGGGAACAGGGGGGAGAGACCCAGTACTTC. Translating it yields CSVWEQGGETQYF.

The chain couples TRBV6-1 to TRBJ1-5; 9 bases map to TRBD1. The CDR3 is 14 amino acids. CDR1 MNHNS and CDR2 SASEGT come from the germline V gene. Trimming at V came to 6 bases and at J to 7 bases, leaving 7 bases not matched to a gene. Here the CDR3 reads CASRPTTGGQPQHF. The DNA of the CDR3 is TGTGCCAGCAGACCCACGACAGGGGGGCAGCCCCAGCATTTT.

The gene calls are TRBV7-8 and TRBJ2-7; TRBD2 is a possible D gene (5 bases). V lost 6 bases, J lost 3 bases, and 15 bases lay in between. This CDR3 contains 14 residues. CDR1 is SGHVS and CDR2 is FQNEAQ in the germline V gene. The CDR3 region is CASRQIPSSYEQYF. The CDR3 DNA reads TGTGCCAGCAGGCAGATTCCTAGCAGCTACGAGCAGTACTTC. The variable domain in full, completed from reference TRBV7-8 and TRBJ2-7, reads GAGVSQSPRYKVAKRGQDVALRCDPISGHVSLFWYQQALGQGPEFLTYFQNEAQLDKSGLPSDRFFAERPEGSVSTLKIQRTQQEDSAVYLCASRQIPSSYEQYFGPGTRLTVT.